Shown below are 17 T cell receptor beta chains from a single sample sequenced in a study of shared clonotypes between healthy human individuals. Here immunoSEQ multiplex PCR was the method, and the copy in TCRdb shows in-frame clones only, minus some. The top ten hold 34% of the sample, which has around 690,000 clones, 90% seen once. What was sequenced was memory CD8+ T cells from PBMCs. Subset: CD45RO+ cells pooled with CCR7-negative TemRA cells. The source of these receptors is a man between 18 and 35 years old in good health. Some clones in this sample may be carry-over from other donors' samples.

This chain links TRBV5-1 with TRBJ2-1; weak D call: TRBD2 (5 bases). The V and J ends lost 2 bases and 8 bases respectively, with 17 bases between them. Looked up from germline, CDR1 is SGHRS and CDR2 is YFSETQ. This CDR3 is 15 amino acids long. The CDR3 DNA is TGCGCCAGCAGCTTCGAGGGAGTCGGGTGGGATGAGCAGTTCTTC. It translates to CASSFEGVGWDEQFF. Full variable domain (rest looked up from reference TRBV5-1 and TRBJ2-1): KAGVTQTPRYLIKTRGQQVTLSCSPISGHRSVSWYQQTPGQGLQFLFEYFSETQRNKGNFPGRFSGRQFSNSRSEMNVSTLELGDSALYLCASSFEGVGWDEQFFGPGTRLTVL.

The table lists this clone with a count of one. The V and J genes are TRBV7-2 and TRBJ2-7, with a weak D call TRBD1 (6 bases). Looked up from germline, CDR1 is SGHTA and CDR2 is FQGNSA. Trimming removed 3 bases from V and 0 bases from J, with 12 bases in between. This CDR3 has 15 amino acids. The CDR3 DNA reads TGTGCCAGCAGCTTGGGGACATGGACCTCCTACGAGCAGTACTTC. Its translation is CASSLGTWTSYEQYF.

Here the CDR3 DNA reads TGCGCCAGCAGTTACGGCCGGGACCTACAAGAGACCCAGTACTTC. Translation: CASSYGRDLQETQYF. This chain links TRBV5-1 with TRBJ2-5; D tentatively fits TRBD1 or TRBD2 (5 bases each). Per the germline V gene, CDR1 is SGHRS and CDR2 is YFSETQ. The CDR3 spans 15 residues. V lost 5 bases and J 2 bases, leaving 16 bases between the germline ends. Looking up the rest from reference TRBV5-1 and TRBJ2-5 gives the full variable domain: KAGVTQTPRYLIKTRGQQVTLSCSPISGHRSVSWYQQTPGQGLQFLFEYFSETQRNKGNFPGRFSGRQFSNSRSEMNVSTLELGDSALYLCASSYGRDLQETQYFGPGTRLLVL.

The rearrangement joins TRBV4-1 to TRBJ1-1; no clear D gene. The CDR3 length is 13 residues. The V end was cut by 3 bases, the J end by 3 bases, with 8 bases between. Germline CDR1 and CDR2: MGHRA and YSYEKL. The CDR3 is CASSQGGYTEAFF. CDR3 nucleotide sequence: TGCGCCAGCAGCCAGGGAGGTTACACTGAAGCTTTCTTT.

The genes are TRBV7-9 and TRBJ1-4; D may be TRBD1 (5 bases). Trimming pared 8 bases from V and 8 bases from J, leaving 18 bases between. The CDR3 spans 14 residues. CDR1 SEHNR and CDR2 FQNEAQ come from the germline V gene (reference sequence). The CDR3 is CASGWDGRDEKLFF. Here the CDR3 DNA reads TGTGCCAGCGGATGGGACGGGAGGGACGAAAAACTGTTTTTT.

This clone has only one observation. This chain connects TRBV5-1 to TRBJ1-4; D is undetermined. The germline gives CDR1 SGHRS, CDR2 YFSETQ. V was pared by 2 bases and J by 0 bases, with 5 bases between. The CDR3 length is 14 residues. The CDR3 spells CASSLAATNEKLFF. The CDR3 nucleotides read TGCGCCAGCAGCTTAGCCGCAACTAATGAAAAACTGTTTTTT.

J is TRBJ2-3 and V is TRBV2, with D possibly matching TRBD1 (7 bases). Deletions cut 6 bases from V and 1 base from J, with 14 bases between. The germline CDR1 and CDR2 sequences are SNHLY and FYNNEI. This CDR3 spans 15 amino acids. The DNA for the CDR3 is TGTGCCAGCAGAGTCCAGGGGGGACGCACAGATACGCAGTATTTT. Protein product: CASRVQGGRTDTQYF.

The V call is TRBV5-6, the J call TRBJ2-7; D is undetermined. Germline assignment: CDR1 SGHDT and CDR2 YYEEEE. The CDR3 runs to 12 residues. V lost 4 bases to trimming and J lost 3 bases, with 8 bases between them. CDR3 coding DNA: TGTGCCAGCAGCCTGGGTCACTACGAGCAGTACTTC. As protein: CASSLGHYEQYF.

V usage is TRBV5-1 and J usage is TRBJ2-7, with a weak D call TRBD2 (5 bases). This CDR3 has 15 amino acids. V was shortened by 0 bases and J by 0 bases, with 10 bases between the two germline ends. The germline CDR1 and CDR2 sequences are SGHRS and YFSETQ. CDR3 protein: CASSLAAEGSYEQYF. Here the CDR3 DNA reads TGCGCCAGCAGCTTGGCCGCTGAGGGCTCCTACGAGCAGTACTTC. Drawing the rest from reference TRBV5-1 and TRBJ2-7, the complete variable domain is KAGVTQTPRYLIKTRGQQVTLSCSPISGHRSVSWYQQTPGQGLQFLFEYFSETQRNKGNFPGRFSGRQFSNSRSEMNVSTLELGDSALYLCASSLAAEGSYEQYFGPGTRLTVT.

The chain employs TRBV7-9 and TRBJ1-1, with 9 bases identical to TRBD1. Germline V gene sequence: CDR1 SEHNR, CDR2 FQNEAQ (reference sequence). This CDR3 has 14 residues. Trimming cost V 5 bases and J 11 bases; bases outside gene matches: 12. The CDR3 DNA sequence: TGTGCCAGCAGCCCACCTGGGGACAGGGTTAGGGCTTTCTTT. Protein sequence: CASSPPGDRVRAFF.

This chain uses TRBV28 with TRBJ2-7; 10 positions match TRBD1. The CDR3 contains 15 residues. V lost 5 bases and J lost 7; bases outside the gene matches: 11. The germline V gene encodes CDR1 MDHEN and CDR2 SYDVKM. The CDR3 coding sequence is TGTGCCAGCAGTATCAACCCCGGGACAGGGGCGGAGCAGTACTTC. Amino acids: CASSINPGTGAEQYF.

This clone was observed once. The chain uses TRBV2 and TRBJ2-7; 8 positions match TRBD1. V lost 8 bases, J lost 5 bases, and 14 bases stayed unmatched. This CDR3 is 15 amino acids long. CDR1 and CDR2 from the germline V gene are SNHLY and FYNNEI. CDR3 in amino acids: CASWFEAGGTHEQYF. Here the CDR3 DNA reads TGTGCCAGCTGGTTCGAGGCAGGGGGCACCCACGAGCAGTACTTC.

The CDR3 protein is CATSRDLAGHSNQPQHF. The CDR3 bases are TGTGCCACCAGCAGAGATCTGGCAGGACATAGCAATCAGCCCCAGCATTTT. The chain joins TRBV15 to TRBJ1-5; the D gene is possibly TRBD1 (5 bases). The CDR3 extends over 17 amino acids. V was pared by 0 bases and J by 0 bases, with 12 bases between. The germline V gene has CDR1 LNHNV and CDR2 YYDKDF (reference sequence). Full variable domain (remainder filled in from reference TRBV15 and TRBJ1-5): DAMVIQNPRYQVTQFGKPVTLSCSQTLNHNVMYWYQQKSSQAPKLLFHYYDKDFNNEADTPDNFQSRRPNTSFCFLDIRSPGLGDTAMYLCATSRDLAGHSNQPQHFGDGTRLSIL.

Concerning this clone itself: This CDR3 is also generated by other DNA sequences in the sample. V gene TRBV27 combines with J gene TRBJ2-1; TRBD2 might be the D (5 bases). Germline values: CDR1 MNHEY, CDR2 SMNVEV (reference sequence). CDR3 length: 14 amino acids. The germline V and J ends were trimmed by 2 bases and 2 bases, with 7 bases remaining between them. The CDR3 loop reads CASSLRGAYNEQFF. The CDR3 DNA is TGTGCCAGCAGTTTACGGGGAGCCTACAATGAGCAGTTCTTC.

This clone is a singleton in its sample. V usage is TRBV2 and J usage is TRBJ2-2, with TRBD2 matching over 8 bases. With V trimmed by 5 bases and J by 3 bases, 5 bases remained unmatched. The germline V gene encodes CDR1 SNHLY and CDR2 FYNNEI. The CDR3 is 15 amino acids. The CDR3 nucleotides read TGTGCCAGCAGTTCCCGGGGGGGCGACACCGGGGAGCTGTTTTTT. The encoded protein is CASSSRGGDTGELFF.

In DNA, the CDR3 is TGTGCCAGCAGCCAAGATATCAGGAGGCCCTGGGGCAATGAGCAGTTCTTC. Translation gives CASSQDIRRPWGNEQFF. The rearrangement joins TRBV14 to TRBJ2-1, with D perhaps TRBD2 (5 bases). Germline CDR1 is SGHDN and CDR2 is FVKESK. The V end was cut by 0 bases, the J end by 6 bases, with 18 bases between. The length of the CDR3 is 17 residues.

The CDR3 region is CASRGLAGGDTQYF. CDR3 bases: TGTGCGTCCAGGGGACTAGCGGGAGGAGATACGCAGTATTTT. The V gene is TRBV28, the J gene TRBJ2-3, with TRBD2 matching over 15 bases. The CDR3 totals 14 residues. Germline assignment: CDR1 MDHEN and CDR2 SYDVKM.